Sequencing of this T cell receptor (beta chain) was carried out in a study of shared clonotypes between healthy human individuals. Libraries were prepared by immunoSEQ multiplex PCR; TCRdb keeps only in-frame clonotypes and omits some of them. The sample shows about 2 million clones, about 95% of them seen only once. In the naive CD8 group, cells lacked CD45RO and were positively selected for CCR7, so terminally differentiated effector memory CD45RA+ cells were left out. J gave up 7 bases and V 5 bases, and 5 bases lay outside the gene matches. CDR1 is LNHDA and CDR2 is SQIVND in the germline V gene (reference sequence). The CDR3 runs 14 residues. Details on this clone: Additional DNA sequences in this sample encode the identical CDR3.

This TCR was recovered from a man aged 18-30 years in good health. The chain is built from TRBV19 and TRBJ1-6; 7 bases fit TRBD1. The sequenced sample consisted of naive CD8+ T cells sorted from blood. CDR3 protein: CASSLRGLNSPLHF. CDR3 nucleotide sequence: TGTGCCAGTAGTCTAAGGGGGCTGAATTCACCCCTCCACTTT.